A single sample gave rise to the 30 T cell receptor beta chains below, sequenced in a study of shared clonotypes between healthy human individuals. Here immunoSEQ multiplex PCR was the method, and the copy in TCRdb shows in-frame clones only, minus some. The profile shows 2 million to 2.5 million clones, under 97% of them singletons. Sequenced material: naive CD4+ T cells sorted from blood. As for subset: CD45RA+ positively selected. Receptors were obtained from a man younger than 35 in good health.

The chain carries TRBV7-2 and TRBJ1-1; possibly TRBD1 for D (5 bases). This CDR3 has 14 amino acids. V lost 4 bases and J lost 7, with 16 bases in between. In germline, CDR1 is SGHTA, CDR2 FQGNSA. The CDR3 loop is CASSSRQGTLEAFF. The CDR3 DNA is TGTGCCAGCAGCTCGCGCCAAGGGACCCTTGAAGCTTTCTTT.

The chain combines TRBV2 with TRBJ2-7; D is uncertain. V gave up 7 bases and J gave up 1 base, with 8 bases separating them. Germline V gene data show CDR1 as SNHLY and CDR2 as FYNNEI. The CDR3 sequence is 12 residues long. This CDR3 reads CASTASSYEQYF. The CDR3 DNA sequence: TGTGCCAGCACGGCCAGTTCCTACGAGCAGTACTTC.

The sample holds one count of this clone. The CDR3 loop is CASILTDSSYEQYF. CDR3 DNA sequence: TGTGCCAGCATTCTGACGGACAGCTCCTACGAGCAGTACTTC. The rearrangement uses TRBV6-6 and TRBJ2-7; D possibly corresponds to TRBD1 (6 bases). There are 14 residues in the CDR3. V was clipped by 7 bases and J by 0 bases, with 13 bases between them. Germline V gene sequence: CDR1 MNHNY, CDR2 SVGAGI (reference sequence).

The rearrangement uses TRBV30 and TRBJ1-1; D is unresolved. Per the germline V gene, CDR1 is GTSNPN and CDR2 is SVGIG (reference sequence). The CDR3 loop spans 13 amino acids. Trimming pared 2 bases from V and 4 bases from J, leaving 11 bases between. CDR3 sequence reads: CAWSPQKGTEAFF. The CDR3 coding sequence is TGTGCCTGGAGTCCGCAAAAGGGCACTGAAGCTTTCTTT. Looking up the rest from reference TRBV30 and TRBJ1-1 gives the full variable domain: SQTIHQWPATLVQPVGSPLSLECTVEGTSNPNLYWYRQAAGRGLQLLFYSVGIGQISSEVPQNLSASRPQDRQFILSSKKLLLSDSGFYLCAWSPQKGTEAFFGQGTRLTVV.

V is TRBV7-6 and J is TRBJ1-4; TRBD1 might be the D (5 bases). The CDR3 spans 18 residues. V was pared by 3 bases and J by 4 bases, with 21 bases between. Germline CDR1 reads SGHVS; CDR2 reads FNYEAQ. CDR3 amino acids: CASSFKGSKGTVNEKLFF. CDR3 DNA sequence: TGTGCCAGCAGCTTTAAGGGCAGCAAAGGGACGGTTAATGAAAAACTGTTTTTT.

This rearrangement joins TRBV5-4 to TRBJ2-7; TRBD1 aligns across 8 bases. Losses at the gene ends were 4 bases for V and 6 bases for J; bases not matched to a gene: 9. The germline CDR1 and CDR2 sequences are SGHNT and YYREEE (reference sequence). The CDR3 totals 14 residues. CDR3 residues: CASSEGQVLGEQYF. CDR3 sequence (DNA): TGTGCCAGCAGCGAGGGACAGGTCCTGGGCGAGCAGTACTTC.

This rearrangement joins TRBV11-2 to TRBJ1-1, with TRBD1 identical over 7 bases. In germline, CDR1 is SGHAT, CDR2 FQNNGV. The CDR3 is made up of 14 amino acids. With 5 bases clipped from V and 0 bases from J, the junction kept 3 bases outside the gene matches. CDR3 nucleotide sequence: TGTGCCAGCAGCGGGGACAGACTGAACACTGAAGCTTTCTTT. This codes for CASSGDRLNTEAFF.

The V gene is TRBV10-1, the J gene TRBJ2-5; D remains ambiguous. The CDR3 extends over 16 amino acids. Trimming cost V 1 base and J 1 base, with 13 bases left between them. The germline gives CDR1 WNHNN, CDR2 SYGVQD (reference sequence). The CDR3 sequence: CASSELRTVTQETQYF. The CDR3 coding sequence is TGCGCCAGCAGTGAGTTGAGGACGGTGACCCAAGAGACCCAGTACTTC.

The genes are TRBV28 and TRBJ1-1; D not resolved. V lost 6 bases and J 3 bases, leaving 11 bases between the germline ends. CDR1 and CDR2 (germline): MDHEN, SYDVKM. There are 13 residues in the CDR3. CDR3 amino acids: CASSNPRDTEAFF. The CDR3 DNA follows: TGTGCCAGCAGCAACCCACGGGACACTGAAGCTTTCTTT.

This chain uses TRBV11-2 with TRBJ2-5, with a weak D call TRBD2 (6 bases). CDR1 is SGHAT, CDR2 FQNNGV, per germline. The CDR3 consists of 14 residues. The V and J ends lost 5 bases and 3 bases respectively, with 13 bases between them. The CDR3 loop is CASSPRRGKETQYF. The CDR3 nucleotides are TGTGCCAGCAGCCCACGGAGGGGCAAAGAGACCCAGTACTTC.

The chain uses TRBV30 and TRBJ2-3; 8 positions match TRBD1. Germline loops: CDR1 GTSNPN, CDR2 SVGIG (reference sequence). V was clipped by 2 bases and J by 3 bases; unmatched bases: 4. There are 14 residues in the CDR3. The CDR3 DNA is TGTGCCTGGAGTCCGGGACAGGTAACAGATACGCAGTATTTT. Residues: CAWSPGQVTDTQYF.

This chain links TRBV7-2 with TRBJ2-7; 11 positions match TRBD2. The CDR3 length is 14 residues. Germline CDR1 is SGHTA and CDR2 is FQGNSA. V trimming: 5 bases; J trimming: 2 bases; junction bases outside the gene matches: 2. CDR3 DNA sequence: TGTGCCAGCAGCACTAGCGGGGGACCCTACGAGCAGTACTTC. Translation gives CASSTSGGPYEQYF.

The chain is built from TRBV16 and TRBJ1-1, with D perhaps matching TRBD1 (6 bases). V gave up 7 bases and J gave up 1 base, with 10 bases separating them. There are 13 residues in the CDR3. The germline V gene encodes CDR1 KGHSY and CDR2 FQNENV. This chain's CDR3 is CASIGQPNTEAFF. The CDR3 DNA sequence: TGTGCCAGCATCGGACAGCCGAACACTGAAGCTTTCTTT.

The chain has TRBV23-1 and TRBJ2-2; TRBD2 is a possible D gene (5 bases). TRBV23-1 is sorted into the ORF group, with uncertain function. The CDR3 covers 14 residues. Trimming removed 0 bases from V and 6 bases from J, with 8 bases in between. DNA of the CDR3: TGCGCCAGCAGTCAATCCTCGGGGTCCGGGGAGCTGTTTTTT. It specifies CASSQSSGSGELFF.

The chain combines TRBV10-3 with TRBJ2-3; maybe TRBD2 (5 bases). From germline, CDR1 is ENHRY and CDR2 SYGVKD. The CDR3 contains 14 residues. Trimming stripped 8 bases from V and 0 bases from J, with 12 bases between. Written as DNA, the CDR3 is TGTGCCATCGGGTCCGGGATTAGCACAGATACGCAGTATTTT. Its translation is CAIGSGISTDTQYF.

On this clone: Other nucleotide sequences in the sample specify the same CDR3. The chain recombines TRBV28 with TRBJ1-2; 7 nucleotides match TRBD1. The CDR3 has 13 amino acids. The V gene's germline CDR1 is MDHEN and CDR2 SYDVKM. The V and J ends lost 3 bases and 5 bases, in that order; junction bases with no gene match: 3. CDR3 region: CASSLGQPYGYTF. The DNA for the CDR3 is TGTGCCAGCAGTTTGGGACAGCCTTATGGCTACACCTTC.

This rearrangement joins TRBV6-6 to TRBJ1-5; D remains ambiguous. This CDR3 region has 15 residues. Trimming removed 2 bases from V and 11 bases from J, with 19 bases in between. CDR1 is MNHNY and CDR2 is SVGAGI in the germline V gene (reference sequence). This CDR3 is CASSYVEQPTEAQHF. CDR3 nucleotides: TGTGCCAGCAGTTACGTCGAACAGCCTACTGAGGCCCAGCATTTT.

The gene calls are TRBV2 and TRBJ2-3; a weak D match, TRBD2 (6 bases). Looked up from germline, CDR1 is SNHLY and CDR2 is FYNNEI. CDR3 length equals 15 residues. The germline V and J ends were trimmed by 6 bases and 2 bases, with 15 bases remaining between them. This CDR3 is CASRKEGLDTDTQYF. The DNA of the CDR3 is TGTGCCAGCAGAAAGGAGGGGCTCGACACAGATACGCAGTATTTT.

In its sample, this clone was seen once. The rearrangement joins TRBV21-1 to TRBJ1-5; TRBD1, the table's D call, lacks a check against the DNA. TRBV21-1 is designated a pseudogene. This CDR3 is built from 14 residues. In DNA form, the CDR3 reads TGTGCCAGCAGCAAAGGGACAGCTAATCAGCCCCAGCATTTT. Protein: CASSKGTANQPQHF.

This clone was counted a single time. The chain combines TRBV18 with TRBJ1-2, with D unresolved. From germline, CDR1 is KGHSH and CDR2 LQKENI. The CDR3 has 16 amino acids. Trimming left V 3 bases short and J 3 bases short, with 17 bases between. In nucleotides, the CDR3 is TGTGCCAGCTCACCGACCGAATTGGATGTCGACTATGGCTACACCTTC. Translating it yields CASSPTELDVDYGYTF. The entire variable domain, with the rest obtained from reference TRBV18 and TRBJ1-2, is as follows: NAGVMQNPRHLVRRRGQEARLRCSPMKGHSHVYWYRQLPEEGLKFMVYLQKENIIDESGMPKERFSAEFPKEGPSILRIQQVVRGDSAAYFCASSPTELDVDYGYTFGSGTRLTVV.

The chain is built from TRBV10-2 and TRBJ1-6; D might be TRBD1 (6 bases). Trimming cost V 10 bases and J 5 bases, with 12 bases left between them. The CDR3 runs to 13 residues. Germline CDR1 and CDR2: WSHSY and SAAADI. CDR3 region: CATEQGNNSPLHF. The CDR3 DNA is TGCGCCACCGAACAGGGTAATAATTCACCCCTCCACTTT.

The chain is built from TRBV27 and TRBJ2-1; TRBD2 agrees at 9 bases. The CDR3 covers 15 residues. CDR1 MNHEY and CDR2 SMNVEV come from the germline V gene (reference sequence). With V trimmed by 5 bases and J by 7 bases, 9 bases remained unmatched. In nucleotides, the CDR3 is TGTGCCAGCAGTCTCGCCGGGACTAGCTCAAATGAGCAGTTCTTC. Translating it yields CASSLAGTSSNEQFF.

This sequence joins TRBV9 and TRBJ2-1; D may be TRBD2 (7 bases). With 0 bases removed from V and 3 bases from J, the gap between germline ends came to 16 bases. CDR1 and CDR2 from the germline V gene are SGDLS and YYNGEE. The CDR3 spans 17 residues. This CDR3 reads CASSVAGGGALYNEQFF. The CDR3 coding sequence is TGTGCCAGCAGCGTAGCCGGCGGGGGCGCTCTCTACAATGAGCAGTTCTTC.

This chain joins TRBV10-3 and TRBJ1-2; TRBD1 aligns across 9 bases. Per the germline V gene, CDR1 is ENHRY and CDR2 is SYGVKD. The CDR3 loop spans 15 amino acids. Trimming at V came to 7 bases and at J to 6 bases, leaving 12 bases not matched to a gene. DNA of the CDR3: TGTGCCATCACCCCCGGGACAGGGTTTAGGGATGGCTACACCTTC. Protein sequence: CAITPGTGFRDGYTF.

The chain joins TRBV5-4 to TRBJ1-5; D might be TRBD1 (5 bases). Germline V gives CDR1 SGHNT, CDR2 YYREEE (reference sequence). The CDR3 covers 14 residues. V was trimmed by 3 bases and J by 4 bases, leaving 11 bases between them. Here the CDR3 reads CASSYSGGNQPQHF. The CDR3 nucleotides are TGTGCCAGCAGCTATTCCGGGGGAAATCAGCCCCAGCATTTT. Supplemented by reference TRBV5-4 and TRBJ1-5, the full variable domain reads ETGVTQSPTHLIKTRGQQVTLRCSSQSGHNTVSWYQQALGQGPQFIFQYYREEENGRGNFPPRFSGLQFPNYSSELNVNALELDDSALYLCASSYSGGNQPQHFGDGTRLSIL.

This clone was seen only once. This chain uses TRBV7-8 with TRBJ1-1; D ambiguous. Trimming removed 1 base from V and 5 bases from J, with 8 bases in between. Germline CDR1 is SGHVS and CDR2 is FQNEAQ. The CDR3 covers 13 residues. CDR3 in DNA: TGTGCCAGCAGCTTAGAGACGAGAACTGAAGCTTTCTTT. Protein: CASSLETRTEAFF.

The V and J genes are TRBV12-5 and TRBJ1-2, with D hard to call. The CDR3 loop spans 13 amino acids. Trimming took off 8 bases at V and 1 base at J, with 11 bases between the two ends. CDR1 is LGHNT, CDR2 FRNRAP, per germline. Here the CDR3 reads CASPTASNYGYTF. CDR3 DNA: TGTGCTAGTCCCACCGCTAGTAACTATGGCTACACCTTC.

The CDR3 bases are TGTGCCAGCAGCTACAGCACAGGGGGTCCCTACGAGCAGTACTTC. It yields the protein CASSYSTGGPYEQYF. The V gene is TRBV14, the J gene TRBJ2-7, with TRBD1 identical over 8 bases. The CDR3 loop spans 15 amino acids. The V gene's germline CDR1 is SGHDN and CDR2 FVKESK. Trimming removed 5 bases from V and 2 bases from J; junction bases left unmatched: 8.

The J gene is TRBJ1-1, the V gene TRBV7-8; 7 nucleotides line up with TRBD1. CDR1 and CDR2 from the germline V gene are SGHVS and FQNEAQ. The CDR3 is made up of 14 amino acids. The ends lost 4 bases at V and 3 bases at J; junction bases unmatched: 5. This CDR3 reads CASSYSQGYTEAFF. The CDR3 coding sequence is TGTGCCAGCAGCTATTCACAGGGGTACACTGAAGCTTTCTTT.

The CDR3 nucleotides are TGTGCCAGCTCACCCGAGATTGGAGAGACCCAGTACTTC. This gives the protein CASSPEIGETQYF. This chain uses TRBV18 with TRBJ2-5, with no clear D. Per the germline V gene, CDR1 is KGHSH and CDR2 is LQKENI. The CDR3 spans 13 residues. V shed 3 bases and J shed 4 bases, with 9 bases lying between them. Based on the CDR3 plus reference TRBV18 and TRBJ2-5, the full variable domain is NAGVMQNPRHLVRRRGQEARLRCSPMKGHSHVYWYRQLPEEGLKFMVYLQKENIIDESGMPKERFSAEFPKEGPSILRIQQVVRGDSAAYFCASSPEIGETQYFGPGTRLLVL.